Listed here are 17 T cell receptor beta chains from one sample, sequenced in a study of CD8 T cells in ankylosing spondylitis. Each CDR3 protein gets one entry after TCRdb re-called the 5' RACE reads with MiXCR. The data contain 250,000 to 300,000 distinct CDR3 sequences, around 19% of them seen just once; the ten biggest clones take up 7.8%. Sample: blood, either unsorted or a sorted T cell fraction (not recorded which). Receptors originate from a male donor with ankylosing spondylitis or in good health (not recorded which).

V gene TRBV10-3 combines with J gene TRBJ2-3; perhaps TRBD2 as D (6 bases). CDR1 ENHRY and CDR2 SYGVKD come from the germline V gene. Trimming took 10 bases from V and 0 from J, leaving 11 bases between them. The CDR3 runs to 13 residues. For the CDR3, the DNA is TGTGCCACCGGACGGGGGAGCACAGATACGCAGTATTTT. This gives the protein CATGRGSTDTQYF.

The genes are TRBV12-3 or TRBV12-4 and TRBJ1-1; weak D call: TRBD1 (5 bases). Trimming removed 1 base at V and 0 bases at J, with 9 bases between. This CDR3 has 15 residues. The CDR3 here is CASSLGGRMNTEAFF. The CDR3, as DNA: TGTGCCAGCAGTTTAGGGGGCAGAATGAACACTGAAGCTTTCTTT.

In this sample, this clonotype turned up a few times. The rearrangement uses TRBV20-1 and TRBJ2-7; 8 nucleotides match TRBD2. Germline CDR1 reads DFQATT; CDR2 reads SNEGSKA (reference sequence). CDR3 size: 12 residues. The junction had 4 bases not matched to a gene; V was cut back by 6 bases and J by 3 bases. Here the CDR3 reads CSAAGGIYEQYV. For the CDR3, the DNA is TGCAGTGCGGCGGGGGGTATCTACGAGCAGTACGTC.

This clonotype was observed at least ten times. At one end the junction does not follow the germline gene, possibly because of a read error. V gene TRBV20-1 combines with J gene TRBJ1-1; a weak D match, TRBD1 (6 bases). Germline V gene lookup returns CDR1 DFQATT and CDR2 SNEGSKA (reference sequence). The CDR3 spans 12 residues. The chain's CDR3 is CSAGRGNTEAFF. The CDR3 DNA follows: TGCAGTGCTGGCAGGGGCAACACTGAAGCCTTCTTT.

V usage is TRBV5-1 and J usage is TRBJ2-2; 15 bases map to TRBD2. CDR1 is SGHRS, CDR2 YFSETQ, per germline. The ends lost 3 bases at V and 5 bases at J; junction bases unmatched: 5. CDR3 size: 17 residues. CDR3 residues: CASSWTGTSGGTGELFF. The CDR3, as DNA: TGCGCCAGCAGCTGGACCGGGACTAGCGGGGGGACCGGGGAGCTGTTTTTT.

This sequence joins TRBV14 and TRBJ1-1, with D unresolved. Germline loops: CDR1 SGHDN, CDR2 FVKESK. Deletions cut 3 bases from V and 0 bases from J, with 5 bases between. The CDR3 is made up of 13 amino acids. The CDR3 DNA follows: TGTGCCAGCAGCCAGAACTTGAACACTGAAGCTTTCTTT. It codes for CASSQNLNTEAFF. The variable domain in full, completed from reference TRBV14 and TRBJ1-1, reads EAGVTQFPSHSVIEKGQTVTLRCDPISGHDNLYWYRRVMGKEIKFLLHFVKESKQDESGMPNNRFLAERTGGTYSTLKVQPAELEDSGVYFCASSQNLNTEAFFGQGTRLTVV.

This clonotype appeared a few times. V gene TRBV28 combines with J gene TRBJ2-5; TRBD1 matches 7 bases. The CDR3 extends over 12 amino acids. J was trimmed by 7 bases and V by 6 bases; bases with no gene match: 5. Germline CDR1 reads MDHEN; CDR2 reads SYDVKM. The CDR3 sequence is CASSPNRGTQYF. The DNA for the CDR3 is TGTGCCAGCAGCCCTAACAGGGGGACCCAGTACTTC.

This chain links TRBV7-9 with TRBJ2-3; 7 nucleotides agree with TRBD1. Germline lookup yields CDR1 SEHNR and CDR2 FQNEAQ (reference sequence). This CDR3 is built from 13 residues. Losses at the gene ends were 8 bases for V and 0 bases for J; bases not matched to a gene: 2. In DNA form, the CDR3 reads TGTGCCAGCCAGGACAGGAGCACAGATACGCAGTATTTT. This translates into CASQDRSTDTQYF.

The V call is TRBV12-5, the J call TRBJ2-1, with 8 bases identical to TRBD2. Germline V gene data show CDR1 as LGHNT and CDR2 as FRNRAP. The V segment lost 2 bases and the J segment 4 bases; nucleotides outside the gene matches: 7. This CDR3 contains 16 residues. The CDR3 DNA sequence: TGTGCTAGTGGTTTGACACCGGGGGGGAGTTACAATGAGCAGTTCTTC. This codes for CASGLTPGGSYNEQFF.

The V gene is TRBV5-1, the J gene TRBJ1-4, with D tentatively TRBD1 (5 bases). The CDR3 spans 15 residues. The germline CDR1 and CDR2 sequences are SGHRS and YFSETQ. Trimming cost V 0 bases and J 4 bases, with 10 bases left between them. CDR3 sequence (DNA): TGCGCCAGCAGCTTGGTCGGGACGGTTAATGAAAAACTGTTTTTT. Its translation: CASSLVGTVNEKLFF.

This clonotype has a single count. The chain recombines TRBV7-9 with TRBJ2-3; 11 bases fit TRBD2. The CDR3 consists of 16 residues. Trimming cost V 3 bases and J 4 bases; bases outside gene matches: 6. CDR1 SEHNR and CDR2 FQNEAQ come from the germline V gene (reference sequence). CDR3 loop: CASSFVSGRAADTQYF. CDR3 coding DNA: TGTGCCAGCAGCTTCGTTAGCGGGAGGGCCGCAGATACGCAGTATTTT. The whole variable domain, filled in from reference TRBV7-9 and TRBJ2-3, reads DTGVSQNPRHKITKRGQNVTFRCDPISEHNRLYWYRQTLGQGPEFLTYFQNEAQLEKSRLLSDRFSAERPKGSFSTLEIQRTEQGDSAMYLCASSFVSGRAADTQYFGPGTRLTVL.

CDR3: CSARTGLGEQYV. The DNA for the CDR3 is TGCAGTGCAAGGACAGGGTTGGGGGAGCAGTACGTC. This chain connects TRBV20-1 to TRBJ2-7, with 8 bases lining up with TRBD1. Losses at the gene ends were 6 bases for V and 7 bases for J; bases not matched to a gene: 8. This CDR3 region has 12 residues. Germline V gene data show CDR1 as DFQATT and CDR2 as SNEGSKA (reference sequence).

This clonotype was picked up a small number of times. This chain connects TRBV27 to TRBJ2-2; 14 nucleotides agree with TRBD2. Trimming at V came to 4 bases and at J to 5 bases, leaving 9 bases not matched to a gene. This CDR3 has 18 residues. CDR1 is MNHEY and CDR2 is SMNVEV in the germline V gene (reference sequence). The chain's CDR3 is CASSSETSGRARTGELFF. The CDR3 DNA reads TGTGCCAGCAGTTCGGAGACTAGCGGGAGGGCAAGGACCGGGGAGCTGTTTTTT.

This clonotype has ten or more counts. The chain couples TRBV27 to TRBJ1-1, with D unresolved. The germline V gene encodes CDR1 MNHEY and CDR2 SMNVEV (reference sequence). The CDR3 loop spans 11 amino acids. Trimming shortened V by 4 bases and J by 14 bases, and 14 bases separated the two germline ends. This chain's CDR3 is CASSSGWKYFF. The CDR3 region has the DNA TGTGCCAGCAGTTCAGGTTGGAAGTACTTCTTT.

The V and J genes are TRBV5-1 and TRBJ2-3; 9 bases are a match to TRBD2. Unmatched junction bases numbered 1, after V lost 2 bases and J lost 0 bases. The V gene's germline CDR1 is SGHRS and CDR2 YFSETQ. The CDR3 consists of 15 residues. The CDR3 sequence: CASSFSGGSTDTQYF. The CDR3 DNA reads TGCGCCAGCAGCTTTAGCGGGGGTAGCACAGATACGCAGTATTTT.

The rearrangement uses TRBV5-1 and TRBJ2-1; 12 bases are a match to TRBD2. The CDR3 runs 14 residues. Germline V lookup: CDR1 SGHRS, CDR2 YFSETQ. The V and J ends lost 7 bases and 5 bases, in that order; junction bases with no gene match: 4. The CDR3 nucleotides are TGCGCCAGCGGTGGACTAGCGGGAAACAATGAGCAGTTCTTC. This sequence encodes CASGGLAGNNEQFF.

This chain uses TRBV12-3 or TRBV12-4 with TRBJ1-1, with D maybe TRBD1 (5 bases). The CDR3 extends over 12 amino acids. Trimming cost V 7 bases and J 1 base, with 7 bases left between them. CDR3 protein: CASTQGNTEAFF. CDR3 sequence (DNA): TGTGCCAGCACTCAGGGGAACACTGAAGCTTTCTTT.